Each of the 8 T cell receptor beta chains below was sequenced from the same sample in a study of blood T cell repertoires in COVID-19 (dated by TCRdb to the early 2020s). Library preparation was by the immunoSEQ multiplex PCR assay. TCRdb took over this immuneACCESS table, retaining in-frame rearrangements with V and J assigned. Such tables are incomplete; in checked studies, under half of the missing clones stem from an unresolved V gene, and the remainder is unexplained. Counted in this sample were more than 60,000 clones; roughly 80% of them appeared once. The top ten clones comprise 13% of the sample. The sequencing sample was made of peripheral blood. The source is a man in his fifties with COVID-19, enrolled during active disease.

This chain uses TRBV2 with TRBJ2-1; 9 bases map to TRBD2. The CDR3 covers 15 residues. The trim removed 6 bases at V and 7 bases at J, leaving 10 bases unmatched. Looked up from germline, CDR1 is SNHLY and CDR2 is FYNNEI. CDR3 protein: CASRVERGAINEQFF. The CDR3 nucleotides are TGTGCCAGCAGGGTCGAGCGGGGGGCCATAAATGAGCAGTTCTTC.

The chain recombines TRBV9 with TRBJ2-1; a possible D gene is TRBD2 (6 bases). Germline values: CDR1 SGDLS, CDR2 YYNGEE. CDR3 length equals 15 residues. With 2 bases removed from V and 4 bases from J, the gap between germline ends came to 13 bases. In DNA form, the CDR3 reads TGTGCCAGCAGCGTTGGGAAGGGGACTTACAATGAGCAGTTCTTC. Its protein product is CASSVGKGTYNEQFF.

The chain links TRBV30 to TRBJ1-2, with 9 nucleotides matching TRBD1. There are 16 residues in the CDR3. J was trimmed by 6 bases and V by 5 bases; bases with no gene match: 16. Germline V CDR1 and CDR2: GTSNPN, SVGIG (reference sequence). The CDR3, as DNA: TGTGCCTGGTGGTCACCGTTCAGGGGGACAGGGAATGGCTACACCTTC. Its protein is CAWWSPFRGTGNGYTF.

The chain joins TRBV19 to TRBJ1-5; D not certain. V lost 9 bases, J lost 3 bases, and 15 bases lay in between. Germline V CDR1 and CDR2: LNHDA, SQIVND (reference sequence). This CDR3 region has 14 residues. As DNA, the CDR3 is TGTGCCAGCGCTACAGTTACCTACAATCAGCCCCAGCATTTT. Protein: CASATVTYNQPQHF.

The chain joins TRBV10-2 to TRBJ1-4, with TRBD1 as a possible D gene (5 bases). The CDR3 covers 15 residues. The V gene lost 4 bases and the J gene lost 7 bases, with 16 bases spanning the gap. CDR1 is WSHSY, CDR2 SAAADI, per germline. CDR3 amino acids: CASSGRGSWGEKLFF. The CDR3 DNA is TGCGCCAGCAGTGGTAGGGGCTCCTGGGGTGAAAAACTGTTTTTT.

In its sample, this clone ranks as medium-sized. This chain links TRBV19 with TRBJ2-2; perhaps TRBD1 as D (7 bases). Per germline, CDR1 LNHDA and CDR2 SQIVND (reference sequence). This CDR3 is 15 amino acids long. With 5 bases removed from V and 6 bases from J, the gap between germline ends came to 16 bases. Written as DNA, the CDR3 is TGTGCCAGTAGTTCGCCAGGGGGGTATCCCGGGGAGCTGTTTTTT. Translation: CASSSPGGYPGELFF.

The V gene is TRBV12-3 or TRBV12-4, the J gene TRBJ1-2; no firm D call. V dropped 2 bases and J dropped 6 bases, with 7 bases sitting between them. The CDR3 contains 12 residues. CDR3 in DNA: TGTGCCAGCAGTTTATACATCAATGGCTACACCTTC. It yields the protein CASSLYINGYTF.

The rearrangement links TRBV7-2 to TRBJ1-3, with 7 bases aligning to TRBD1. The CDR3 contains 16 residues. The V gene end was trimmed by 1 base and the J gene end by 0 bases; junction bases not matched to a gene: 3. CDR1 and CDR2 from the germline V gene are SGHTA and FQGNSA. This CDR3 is CASSLVGGPSGNTIYF. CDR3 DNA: TGTGCCAGCAGCTTAGTAGGGGGCCCCTCTGGAAACACCATATATTTT. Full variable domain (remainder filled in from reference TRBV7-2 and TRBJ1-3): GAGVSQSPSNKVTEKGKDVELRCDPISGHTALYWYRQSLGQGLEFLIYFQGNSAPDKSGLPSDRFSAERTGGSVSTLTIQRTQQEDSAVYLCASSLVGGPSGNTIYFGEGSWLTVV.